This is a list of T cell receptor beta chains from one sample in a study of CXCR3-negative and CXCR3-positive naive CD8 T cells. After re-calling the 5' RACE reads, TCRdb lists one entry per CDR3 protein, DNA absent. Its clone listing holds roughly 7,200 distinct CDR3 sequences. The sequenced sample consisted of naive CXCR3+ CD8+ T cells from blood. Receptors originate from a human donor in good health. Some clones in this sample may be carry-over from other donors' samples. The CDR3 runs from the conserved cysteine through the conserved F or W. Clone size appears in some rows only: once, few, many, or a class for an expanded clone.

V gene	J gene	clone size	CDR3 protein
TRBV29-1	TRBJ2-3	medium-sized	CSVEDRAGGASTDTQYF
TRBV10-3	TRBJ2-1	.	CAIRKGLFNEQFF
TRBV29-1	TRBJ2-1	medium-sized	CSTTTGTVVYFYYNEQFF
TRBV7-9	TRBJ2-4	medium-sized	CASNGAGDIQYF
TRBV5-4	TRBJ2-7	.	CASSQGLAPSYEQYF
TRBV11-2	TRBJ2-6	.	CASSFGLWPRSGANVLTF
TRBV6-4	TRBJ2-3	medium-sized	CASSLPGGGIADTQYF
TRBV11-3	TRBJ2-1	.	CASSSPPGWQFF
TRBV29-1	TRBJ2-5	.	CSVDAHRVRQETQYF
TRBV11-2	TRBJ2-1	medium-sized	CASSLGTGNEQFF
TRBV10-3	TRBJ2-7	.	CAISEGTGGWYEQYF
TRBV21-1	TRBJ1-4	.	CASSKPKKQLMKNCFF
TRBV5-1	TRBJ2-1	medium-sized	CASSSLQSGEQFF
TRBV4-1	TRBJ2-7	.	CASSQEREWGGEQYF
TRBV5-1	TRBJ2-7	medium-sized	CASSLENRLGEQYF
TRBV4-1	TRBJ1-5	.	CASSPRQASNQPQHF
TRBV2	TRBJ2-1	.	CASSVGYNEQFF
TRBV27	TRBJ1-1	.	CASKLGVTAFF
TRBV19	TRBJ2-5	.	CASTAGGAETQYF
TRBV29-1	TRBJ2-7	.	CSVVASGRAFEQYF
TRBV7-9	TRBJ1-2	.	CASSPPGGRYTF
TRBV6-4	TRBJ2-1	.	CASSDLPGPYNEQFF
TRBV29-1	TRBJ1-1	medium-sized	CSVASGQNTEAFF
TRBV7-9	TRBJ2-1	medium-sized	CASSLRDSSYNEQFF
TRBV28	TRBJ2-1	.	CASSLQLAGGIGEQFF
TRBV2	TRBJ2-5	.	CASSRVGQGDLQETKYF
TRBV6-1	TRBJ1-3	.	CASSEGSGNTIYF
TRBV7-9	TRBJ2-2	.	CASSLGLAGGFNTGELFF
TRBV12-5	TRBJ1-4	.	CASGLVPGQPSEKLFF
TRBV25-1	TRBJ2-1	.	CASSNYKYNEQFF
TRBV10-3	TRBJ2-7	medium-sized	CAISEYRSSTYEQYF